The rows below give T cell receptor beta chains drawn from one sample of a study of regulatory T cells in long-lasting Graves disease. TCRdb redid the calling of the multiplex PCR reads with MiXCR, one entry per CDR3 protein. The profile covers roughly 380,000 distinct CDR3 sequences, with 15% appearing a single time and about 24% taken by the ten largest. The sample in question was peripheral blood mononuclear cells (PBMCs), obtained at new diagnosis, from a patient treated with antithyroid drugs. These receptors originate from a female donor with Graves disease. CDR3s include the opening cysteine and the closing phenylalanine or tryptophan. The D gene is left open where the match is weak. Where a row states a size, it is once, few, many or the class of an expanded clone; other rows omit it.

>TRBV4-1|NA|TRBJ1-2|few
TGCGCCAGCAGCCGGGCAGGAGGGACTAACTATGGCTACACCTTC
CASSRAGGTNYGYTF
>TRBV27|NA|TRBJ2-7|many
TGTGCCAGCAGTTTGGCAGACTCCTACGAGCAGTACTTC
CASSLADSYEQYF
>TRBV9|TRBD2|TRBJ2-2|few
TGTGCCAGCAGCCTACGGACTAGCGGGAGGATTGATACCGGGGAGCTGTTTTTT
CASSLRTSGRIDTGELFF
>TRBV4-3|TRBD2|TRBJ2-5|many
TGCGCCAGCAGCCAAAGGTGGGGGGGGCAAGAGACCCAGTACTTC
CASSQRWGGQETQYF
>TRBV2|TRBD2|TRBJ2-3|many
TGTGCCAGCGGGGGGTCTCCGGGACTAATCACAGATACGCAGTATTTT
CASGGSPGLITDTQYF
>TRBV30|NA|TRBJ2-2|many
TGTGCCTGGAGTGTACGCGGATCGAACACCGGGGAGCTGTTTTTT
CAWSVRGSNTGELFF
>TRBV12-3/TRBV12-4|NA|TRBJ2-1|few
TGTGCCAGCAGTTTGACGTTTTGGTTAAGCTCCTACAATGAGCAGTTCTTC
CASSLTFWLSSYNEQFF
>TRBV5-6|NA|TRBJ1-6|many
TGTGCCAGCACCGCAGGCCGCGTCCTTTATAATTCACCCCTCCACTTT
CASTAGRVLYNSPLHF
>TRBV2|NA|TRBJ1-1|many
TGTGCCAGCAGTGAGCCCCCGGGTGAAGCTTTCTTT
CASSEPPGEAFF
>TRBV5-5|TRBD1|TRBJ2-2|many
TGTGCCAGCAGCCGATGGGACAGGGGGTCTACAGCGAACACCGGGGAGCTGTTTTTT
CASSRWDRGSTANTGELFF
>TRBV12-3/TRBV12-4|TRBD2|TRBJ2-2|many
TGTGCCAGCAGTTGGACTAGCGGGAGGGCCGACGGCACCGGGGAGCTGTTTTTT
CASSWTSGRADGTGELFF
>TRBV9|TRBD2|TRBJ2-1|NA
TGTGCCAGCAGCGCACTAGCGGGAAAGACTAGCTCCTACAATGAGCAGTTCTTC
CASSALAGKTSSYNEQFF
>TRBV27|NA|TRBJ2-1|many
TGTGCCAGCATAGGACCGAGATACAATGAGCAGTTCTTC
CASIGPRYNEQFF
>TRBV27|NA|TRBJ2-7|few
TGTAGACAGGATTCTTTCTACGAGCAGTACTTC
CRQDSFYEQYF
>TRBV9|NA|TRBJ2-7|few
TGTGCCAGCAGCGTTTTTGGGGACGGACCCTACGAGCAGTACTTC
CASSVFGDGPYEQYF
>TRBV2|TRBD1|TRBJ1-5|NA
TGTGCCAGAACTACGGGACAGGCCTATCAGCCCCAGCATTTT
CARTTGQAYQPQHF
>TRBV10-3|NA|TRBJ2-7|few
TGTGCCATCTCGGGGGGCGTCCTCAACGAGCAGTACTTC
CAISGGVLNEQYF
>TRBV2|NA|TRBJ1-2|many
TGTGCCAGCAGTGAACCCACCCCGATCTATGGCTACACCTTC
CASSEPTPIYGYTF
>TRBV20-1|TRBD1|TRBJ2-5|many
TGCAGTGCACCCAGGGACAGGGGCCAAGAGACCCAGTACTTC
CSAPRDRGQETQYF
>TRBV6-1|TRBD1|TRBJ1-5|many
TGTGCCAGCAGGGGACAGGGTGTTGGCAATCAGCCCCAGCATTTT
CASRGQGVGNQPQHF